This record looks at one T cell receptor beta chain sequence and its context. Germline V CDR1 and CDR2: MDHEN, SYDVKM. This CDR3 is built from 12 residues. The record originates from a study of siplizumab effects on memory and regulatory T cells. Each sample yielded approximately 9 x 10^4 assayed TCR templates. Profiling relied on immunoSEQ multiplex PCR, and the TCRdb table lists in-frame clones only, not all of them. The sample includes some 9,000 clones, about 70% seen only once; the top ten take roughly two thirds. The clonotype was recovered from a human donor in good health. The V call is TRBV28, the J call TRBJ2-1; 7 nucleotides agree with TRBD2. The sample taken for sequencing was effector memory CD8+ T cells sorted from blood. Subset defined: unstimulated CD8+ effector memory T cells. Here the CDR3 DNA reads TGTGTCCTGGGGGGGGTTGACAATGAGCAGTTCTTC. It yields the protein CVLGGVDNEQFF.